This TCR beta chain was identified during a study of T cell changes during pregnancy in multiple sclerosis. This table comes from immunoSEQ multiplex PCR, and its TCRdb copy is limited to in-frame clones, with some not included. The sample includes roughly 39,000 clones, 90% of them seen just once. CDR3 length: 12 residues. Germline assignment: CDR1 SEHNR and CDR2 FQNEAQ (reference sequence). Deletions cut 1 base from V and 7 bases from J, with 7 bases between. The clonotype originates from a female donor in good health, enrolled as a control in a pregnancy study. V gene TRBV7-9 combines with J gene TRBJ1-1; D unresolved. The sample consisted of CD4+ T cells from peripheral blood mononuclear cells, taken in the first trimester of pregnancy. DNA of the CDR3: TGTGCCAGCAGCTTAGACCGGTTTGAAGCTTTCTTT. Amino acids: CASSLDRFEAFF.